This T cell receptor beta chain was recorded in a study of vaccination effects on CD4 cells after COVID-19. Study overall: Samples taken from three convalescent patients early and late after vaccination were obtained. The culture medium for a few million PBMC per well included about 9.2 IU/ml IL-2 and around 10 ug/ml peptides.

Germline trimming cut 4 bases from V and 5 bases from J; bases unmatched to any gene: 8. In germline, CDR1 is SQVTM, CDR2 ANQGSEA. The CDR3 length is 16 residues. The sample holds one count of this clone. Its cognate antigen is unknown. Having been cultured for ten to eleven days, the cells underwent CD4+ T cell isolation. The infection with SARS-CoV-2 (confirmed by PCR) occurred in this person between March and December 2020. Participants got two doses of BNT162b2 or mRNA-1273 vaccine. Days 3 and 7 were when half the medium was replaced with IL-2 medium. Repertoires were generated with immunoSEQ multiplex PCR, while TCRdb's copy carries only in-frame clones and drops some. The repertoire holds roughly 51,000 clones, with 65% to 75% as singletons.

The clonotype comes from a human donor who had a prior SARS-CoV-2 infection. The chain is built from TRBV29-1 and TRBJ2-3; TRBD2 aligns across 14 bases. The material was CD4+ T cells from PBMCs cultured without peptide, obtained after COVID-19 vaccination. The CDR3 region has the DNA TGCAGCGTTGCGGGACTAGCGGGGGAGGCGTTAGATACGCAGTATTTT. Translation: CSVAGLAGEALDTQYF.